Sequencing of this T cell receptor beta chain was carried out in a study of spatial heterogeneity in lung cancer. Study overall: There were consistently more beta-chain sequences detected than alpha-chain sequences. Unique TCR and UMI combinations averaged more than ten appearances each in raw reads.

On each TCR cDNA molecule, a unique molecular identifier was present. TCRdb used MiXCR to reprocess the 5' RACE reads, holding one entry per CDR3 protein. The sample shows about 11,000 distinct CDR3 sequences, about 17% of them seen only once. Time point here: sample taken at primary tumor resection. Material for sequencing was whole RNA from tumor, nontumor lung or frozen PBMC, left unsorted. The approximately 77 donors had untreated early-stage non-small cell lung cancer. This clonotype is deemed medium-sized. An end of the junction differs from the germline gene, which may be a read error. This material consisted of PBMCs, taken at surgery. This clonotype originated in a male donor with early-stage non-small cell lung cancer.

The CDR3 bases are TGTGCCAGCAGTTTAGGAGCCTTAAATAATTCACCCCTCCACTTT. Protein sequence: CASSLGALNNSPLHF. J is TRBJ1-6 and V is TRBV7-9; D call uncertain. The CDR3 spans 15 residues. Germline V CDR1 and CDR2: SEHNR, FQNEAQ (reference sequence).